The 20 T cell receptor beta chains given below trace back to one sample, sequenced in a study of T cells in Graves' hyperthyroidism and ophthalmopathy (dated by TCRdb to between 2019 and 2020). The library came from multiplex PCR. The run used an Illumina HiSeq 2000. TCR beta CDR3 regions were amplified from RNA transcripts. A first-round RT-PCR of the TCR CDR3 used the HTBI primer set with the Qiagen OneStep RT-PCR kit. The raw public data were reprocessed by TCRdb itself: fastp quality trimming at Q25, MiXCR clonotype calling, in-frame beta chains only. Records with the same CDR3 protein are collapsed into one entry carrying the most frequent genes and DNA. This sample gives 500,000 or so distinct CDR3 sequences in total; roughly 18% of them show up just once. The ten most abundant clones make up 15% to 20% of the sample. The sequenced material came from blood. The receptors were sampled from a woman between 18 and 30 years old with Graves' ophthalmopathy.

This clonotype has ten or more counts. CDR3 nucleotides: TGTGCCAGCAGTTACAGGGTTAACGGCAATCAGCCCCAGCATTTT. Amino acid sequence: CASSYRVNGNQPQHF. V and J are TRBV2 and TRBJ1-5; D possibly corresponds to TRBD1 (6 bases). V lost 5 bases and J lost 2, with 13 bases in between. CDR1 is SNHLY and CDR2 is FYNNEI in the germline V gene. This CDR3 has 15 residues.

This clonotype has a count of ten or more. This chain joins TRBV2 and TRBJ2-3; 9 bases map to TRBD2. The CDR3 has 15 residues. CDR1 and CDR2 from the germline V gene are SNHLY and FYNNEI. V lost 6 bases and J lost 0; bases outside the gene matches: 4. The CDR3 sequence: CASSAGLASTDTQYF. As DNA, the CDR3 is TGTGCCAGCAGCGCCGGACTAGCGAGCACAGATACGCAGTATTTT.

This clonotype appeared many times. This chain connects TRBV18 to TRBJ2-1; D possibly uses TRBD1 or TRBD2 (5 bases each). The CDR3 has 14 residues. CDR1 is KGHSH, CDR2 LQKENI, per germline. Deletions cut 6 bases from V and 6 bases from J, with 15 bases between. CDR3 in amino acids: CASSPGKGSNEQFF. The CDR3 DNA reads TGTGCCAGCTCGCCGGGGAAGGGGAGCAATGAGCAGTTCTTC.

This clonotype was detected only a few times. V and J are TRBV27 and TRBJ1-2; 8 positions match TRBD1. The CDR3 covers 13 residues. The ends lost 7 bases at V and 6 bases at J; junction bases unmatched: 7. Germline CDR1 is MNHEY and CDR2 is SMNVEV (reference sequence). The CDR3 loop reads CASTAGGYHGYTF. The CDR3 coding sequence is TGTGCCAGCACGGCAGGGGGCTATCATGGCTACACCTTC.

This clonotype has more than one count but fewer than ten. The CDR3 reads CASRETGAGYTF. As DNA, the CDR3 is TGTGCCAGCAGGGAGACAGGGGCTGGCTACACCTTC. The V gene is TRBV6-1, the J gene TRBJ1-2; 8 positions agree with TRBD1. The CDR3 is 12 residues long. V shed 6 bases and J 7 bases; nucleotides not matched to a gene: 4. Germline lookup yields CDR1 MNHNS and CDR2 SASEGT.

In its sample, this clonotype was seen many times. The rearrangement links TRBV20-1 to TRBJ1-6; D remains unclear. Germline values: CDR1 DFQATT, CDR2 SNEGSKA (reference sequence). The ends were cut back, 3 bases at V and 1 base at J, with 7 bases in the middle. The CDR3 is 14 residues long. The CDR3 nucleotides read TGCAGTGCTAGGGACCTATCCTATAATTCACCCCTCCACTTT. Its protein is CSARDLSYNSPLHF.

This clonotype was detected ten times or more. The chain has TRBV5-1 and TRBJ2-7, with 9 bases identical to TRBD2. Trimming took 0 bases from V and 1 from J; bases not matched to a gene: 2. Germline values: CDR1 SGHRS, CDR2 YFSETQ. This CDR3 region has 15 residues. CDR3 sequence reads: CASSLAAGGSYEQYF. Written as DNA, the CDR3 is TGCGCCAGCAGCTTGGCTGCGGGAGGGTCCTACGAGCAGTACTTC.

This clonotype has at least ten counts. J is TRBJ1-5 and V is TRBV6-2 or TRBV6-3; 7 nucleotides match TRBD1. Germline V gives CDR1 MNHEY, CDR2 SVGEGT. This CDR3 is 15 amino acids long. V gave up 6 bases and J gave up 4 bases; unmatched junction bases: 9. The CDR3 sequence: CASRGGQAPNQPQHF. In nucleotides, the CDR3 is TGTGCCAGCAGAGGCGGACAGGCGCCAAATCAGCCCCAGCATTTT.

The table lists this clonotype with many counts. The rearrangement uses TRBV20-1 and TRBJ1-6; the D gene is possibly TRBD1 (5 bases). V lost 5 bases and J 7 bases, leaving 18 bases between the germline ends. This CDR3 contains 15 residues. Germline V gives CDR1 DFQATT, CDR2 SNEGSKA (reference sequence). The CDR3 DNA sequence: TGCAGTGCTCCCCGGCCTGGGGGAAAGAATTCACCCCTCCACTTT. It is translated as CSAPRPGGKNSPLHF.

This clonotype was found many times. V usage is TRBV7-2 and J usage is TRBJ2-1, with D perhaps matching TRBD2 (7 bases). This CDR3 is built from 15 residues. V shed 1 base and J shed 6 bases, with 13 bases lying between them. The germline gives CDR1 SGHTA, CDR2 FQGNSA. The CDR3 protein is CASSLDRGAVNEQFF. CDR3 sequence (DNA): TGTGCCAGCAGCTTAGATCGGGGGGCTGTCAATGAGCAGTTCTTC.

This clonotype was counted a few times. Possible read error: a much larger clone is one base away. The chain employs TRBV13 and TRBJ2-7; possible D gene TRBD1, 6 bases. The germline gives CDR1 PRHDT, CDR2 FYEKMQ (reference sequence). The CDR3 is 14 amino acids. V dropped 6 bases and J dropped 4 bases, with 16 bases sitting between them. This CDR3 is CASSEVKGVYEQYF. CDR3 in DNA: TGTGCCAGCAGTGAAGTTAAGGGGGTGTACGAGCAGTACTTC. Supplemented by reference TRBV13 and TRBJ2-7, the full variable domain reads AAGVIQSPRHLIKEKRETATLKCYPIPRHDTVYWYQQGPGQDPQFLISFYEKMQSDKGSIPDRFSAQQFSDYHSELNMSSLELGDSALYFCASSEVKGVYEQYFGPGTRLTVT.

This clonotype was counted ten times or more. The V call is TRBV2, the J call TRBJ2-7; D may match TRBD1 or TRBD2 (5 bases each). Deletions cut 6 bases from V and 3 bases from J, with 18 bases between. Germline assignment: CDR1 SNHLY and CDR2 FYNNEI. The CDR3 loop spans 15 amino acids. CDR3 residues: CASRLEPGDLYEQYF. As DNA, the CDR3 is TGTGCCAGCAGGCTGGAACCTGGGGACCTCTACGAGCAGTACTTC.

This clonotype was seen repeatedly, ten times or more. The chain is built from TRBV28 and TRBJ1-4; tentatively, D is TRBD1 (6 bases). Trimming removed 1 base at V and 3 bases at J, with 21 bases between. CDR3 size: 19 residues. Germline CDR1 and CDR2: MDHEN and SYDVKM. For the CDR3, the DNA is TGTGCCAGCAGTTTATATGTTGATCTGATAGGGGGTTCTAATGAAAAACTGTTTTTT. Its translation is CASSLYVDLIGGSNEKLFF.

The gene calls are TRBV3-1 and TRBJ1-4; 11 bases line up with TRBD1. The ends lost 3 bases at V and 10 bases at J; junction bases unmatched: 1. The CDR3 totals 13 residues. Per germline, CDR1 LGHDT and CDR2 YNNKEL (reference sequence). The CDR3 is CASSQDRGRKLFF. CDR3 coding DNA: TGTGCCAGCAGCCAGGACAGGGGGCGAAAACTGTTTTTT.

This clonotype was counted a few times. A much larger clone lies a single base off, so this may be a read error. The chain is built from TRBV7-9 and TRBJ2-2; a weak D match, TRBD1 (6 bases). The length of the CDR3 is 15 residues. Germline V gene sequence: CDR1 SEHNR, CDR2 FQNEAQ (reference sequence). CDR3 amino acids: CAGSSNRANTGELFF. CDR3 bases: TGTGCCGGCAGCTCAAACAGGGCGAACACCGGGGAGCTGTTTTTT.

In this sample, this clonotype turned up many times. The V and J genes are TRBV28 and TRBJ1-1; D is ambiguous. Germline-derived CDR1 and CDR2 are MDHEN and SYDVKM. V lost 6 bases, J lost 5 bases, and 16 bases lay in between. There are 14 residues in the CDR3. DNA for the CDR3: TGTGCCAGCAGGCCAACCTTCGGGAGGACTGAAGCTTTCTTT. Protein: CASRPTFGRTEAFF.

This clonotype was seen repeatedly, ten times or more. The V gene is TRBV13, the J gene TRBJ2-1; 9 bases align to TRBD2. V dropped 1 base and J dropped 3; count of bases not matched to a gene: 4. CDR3 size: 16 residues. Germline values: CDR1 PRHDT, CDR2 FYEKMQ (reference sequence). CDR3 sequence (DNA): TGTGCCAGCAGCTTAGTGACTAGCGGAAACTACAATGAGCAGTTCTTC. It yields the protein CASSLVTSGNYNEQFF.

This clonotype was observed a handful of times. The J gene is TRBJ1-6, the V gene TRBV20-1, with a tentative D call TRBD1 (5 bases). The V end lost 3 bases, the J end lost 7 bases, and 19 bases lay between the germline ends. This CDR3 comprises 16 residues. Germline values: CDR1 DFQATT, CDR2 SNEGSKA (reference sequence). The CDR3 bases are TGCAGTGCTAGTGGGGTCAGGGTCATTGACAATTCACCCCTCCACTTT. Translating gives CSASGVRVIDNSPLHF.

This clonotype appeared many times. The chain joins TRBV10-3 to TRBJ2-7, with a weak D call TRBD1 (6 bases). Germline lookup yields CDR1 ENHRY and CDR2 SYGVKD. The CDR3 sequence is 13 residues long. Trimming pared 3 bases from V and 4 bases from J, leaving 10 bases between. The CDR3 loop is CAISEQGTYEQYF. The DNA of the CDR3 is TGTGCCATCAGTGAACAAGGGACATACGAGCAGTACTTC.

The chain combines TRBV20-1 with TRBJ1-2; 12 nucleotides match TRBD1. Germline CDR1 and CDR2: DFQATT and SNEGSKA (reference sequence). The CDR3 sequence is 18 residues long. Losses at the gene ends were 5 bases for V and 6 bases for J; bases not matched to a gene: 19. CDR3 DNA: TGCAGTGCTGACGGACCGGGACAGGGGGCGTCGGGTGGAAATGGCTACACCTTC. Encoded protein: CSADGPGQGASGGNGYTF.